Listed here are 32 T cell receptor beta chains from one sample, sequenced in a study of blood T cell repertoires in COVID-19. Only in-frame clones appear in the TCRdb table, and some are missing; sequencing was by immunoSEQ multiplex PCR. Here the sample spans approximately 250,000 clones, 86% being singletons. Sequencing was carried out using peripheral blood. These receptors were obtained from a man aged 40-49 years with active or convalescent COVID-19.

The V gene is TRBV2, the J gene TRBJ2-4, with TRBD1 matching over 8 bases. The CDR3 has 15 residues. J was trimmed by 5 bases and V by 4 bases; bases with no gene match: 7. CDR1 is SNHLY, CDR2 FYNNEI, per germline. In DNA, the CDR3 is TGTGCCAGCAGTGGGACAGGACAGGGCGAAAACATTCAGTACTTC. It is translated as CASSGTGQGENIQYF.

The J gene is TRBJ2-7, the V gene TRBV10-2, with a weak D call TRBD1 (5 bases). CDR3 size: 14 residues. Trimming shortened V by 8 bases and J by 0 bases, and 14 bases separated the two germline ends. Germline V gene lookup returns CDR1 WSHSY and CDR2 SAAADI. The CDR3 sequence: CASGAGLNSYEQYF. The CDR3 DNA is TGCGCCAGCGGGGCTGGGCTAAACTCCTACGAGCAGTACTTC.

The chain combines TRBV5-5 with TRBJ2-5, with a possible D match to TRBD2 (7 bases). The CDR3 extends over 16 amino acids. Germline V gene lookup returns CDR1 SGHKS and CDR2 YYEKEE (reference sequence). V shed 0 bases and J shed 4 bases, with 16 bases lying between them. The chain's CDR3 is CASSLGGGGGGETQYF. CDR3 DNA sequence: TGTGCCAGCAGCTTGGGCGGCGGGGGAGGGGGAGAGACCCAGTACTTC.

J is TRBJ2-5 and V is TRBV5-1, with TRBD2 identical over 9 bases. Germline V gene data show CDR1 as SGHRS and CDR2 as YFSETQ. V trimming: 4 bases; J trimming: 5 bases; junction bases outside the gene matches: 15. The CDR3 totals 17 residues. CDR3 sequence: CASSGGMKREEKETQYF. CDR3 in DNA: TGCGCCAGCAGCGGCGGGATGAAGCGGGAGGAAAAGGAGACCCAGTACTTC.

This clone has only one observation. The V gene is TRBV6-1, the J gene TRBJ2-7, with D maybe TRBD1 (6 bases). The CDR3 is made up of 14 amino acids. V gave up 3 bases and J gave up 4 bases, with 13 bases separating them. Looked up from germline, CDR1 is MNHNS and CDR2 is SASEGT. In DNA, the CDR3 is TGTGCCAGCAGTGAGAGGACAGTTCGGTACGAGCAGTACTTC. Amino acids: CASSERTVRYEQYF.

This chain joins TRBV28 and TRBJ2-1; 9 nucleotides align to TRBD1. Losses at the gene ends were 5 bases for V and 6 bases for J; bases not matched to a gene: 8. The CDR3 is 15 amino acids. Germline loops: CDR1 MDHEN, CDR2 SYDVKM. In DNA form, the CDR3 reads TGTGCCAGCAGTGGGGGACAGGGAATTGTCAATGAGCAGTTCTTC. The encoded protein is CASSGGQGIVNEQFF.

This chain connects TRBV5-1 to TRBJ1-1; D unresolved. The V end lost 4 bases, the J end lost 1 base, and 5 bases lay between the germline ends. The CDR3 loop spans 12 amino acids. Germline-derived CDR1 and CDR2 are SGHRS and YFSETQ. CDR3 DNA: TGCGCCAGCAGCCGCGGGAACACTGAAGCTTTCTTT. Amino acids: CASSRGNTEAFF. Full variable domain (remainder filled in from reference TRBV5-1 and TRBJ1-1): KAGVTQTPRYLIKTRGQQVTLSCSPISGHRSVSWYQQTPGQGLQFLFEYFSETQRNKGNFPGRFSGRQFSNSRSEMNVSTLELGDSALYLCASSRGNTEAFFGQGTRLTVV.

The gene calls are TRBV6-5 and TRBJ2-3; D is possibly TRBD2 (5 bases). This CDR3 contains 14 residues. V lost 5 bases to trimming and J lost 0 bases, with 9 bases between them. Germline V gene sequence: CDR1 MNHEY, CDR2 SVGAGI. The CDR3 coding sequence is TGTGCCAGCAGTAAACTAGAGAGCACAGATACGCAGTATTTT. Translated, it gives CASSKLESTDTQYF.

The DNA for the CDR3 is TGTGCCGCAGGGCCAAATCATAGCAATCAGCCCCAGCATTTT. Amino acids: CAAGPNHSNQPQHF. The rearrangement uses TRBV6-6 and TRBJ1-5; D is possibly TRBD1 (5 bases). V lost 11 bases and J 0 bases, leaving 14 bases between the germline ends. The CDR3 length is 14 residues. Germline V gene data show CDR1 as MNHNY and CDR2 as SVGAGI (reference sequence).

This chain connects TRBV6-6 to TRBJ2-1, with TRBD2 matching 8 bases. From germline, CDR1 is MNHNY and CDR2 SVGAGI (reference sequence). The CDR3 length is 16 residues. The V gene end was trimmed by 6 bases and the J gene end by 5 bases; junction bases not matched to a gene: 12. The CDR3 loop reads CASSAAGTSFDNEQFF. Here the CDR3 DNA reads TGTGCCAGCAGCGCCGCCGGGACTAGTTTTGACAATGAGCAGTTCTTC.

The chain links TRBV6-4 to TRBJ2-5; 12 bases are shared with TRBD2. V gave up 5 bases and J gave up 5 bases; unmatched junction bases: 6. Per the germline V gene, CDR1 is MRHNA and CDR2 is SNTAGT. This CDR3 has 15 amino acids. This CDR3 is CASSPTSGSGETQYF. The DNA for the CDR3 is TGTGCCAGCAGTCCGACTAGCGGGAGTGGTGAGACCCAGTACTTC.

This chain links TRBV7-9 with TRBJ2-1; D gene ambiguous. V shed 1 base and J shed 8 bases, with 12 bases lying between them. The CDR3 extends over 14 amino acids. CDR1 and CDR2 (germline): SEHNR, FQNEAQ (reference sequence). The DNA for the CDR3 is TGTGCCAGCAGCTTAGTTCGGAGTGACCATGAGCAGTTCTTC. It encodes CASSLVRSDHEQFF.

This clone ranks as medium-sized. This chain uses TRBV27 with TRBJ1-5; D may be TRBD1 (6 bases). This CDR3 has 15 residues. Germline V CDR1 and CDR2: MNHEY, SMNVEV (reference sequence). V dropped 6 bases and J dropped 1 base, with 13 bases sitting between them. CDR3 DNA sequence: TGTGCCAGCAGGCTACAGGGTGGCAGCAATCAGCCCCAGCATTTT. This gives the protein CASRLQGGSNQPQHF.

The CDR3: CASSFGLAGRNEQYF. The CDR3 DNA sequence: TGTGCCAGCAGTTTTGGACTAGCGGGAAGAAACGAGCAGTACTTC. The chain combines TRBV6-2 or TRBV6-3 with TRBJ2-7; the match to TRBD2 covers 12 bases. This CDR3 comprises 15 residues. Germline V gene lookup returns CDR1 MNHEY and CDR2 SVGEGT. Trimming at V came to 4 bases and at J to 5 bases, leaving 6 bases not matched to a gene.

The V call is TRBV11-2, the J call TRBJ2-1, with 7 positions matching TRBD2. Germline assignment: CDR1 SGHAT and CDR2 FQNNGV. With 0 bases clipped from V and 4 bases from J, the junction kept 15 bases outside the gene matches. This CDR3 contains 19 residues. The CDR3 spells CASSLDSDGEGLLYNEQFF. The CDR3 DNA is TGTGCCAGCAGCTTAGATTCTGACGGAGAGGGACTACTGTACAATGAGCAGTTCTTC.

V and J are TRBV28 and TRBJ1-5; possibly TRBD1 for D (6 bases). Trimming removed 4 bases at V and 5 bases at J, with 12 bases between. CDR3 length: 14 residues. In germline, CDR1 is MDHEN, CDR2 SYDVKM. The CDR3 DNA reads as TGTGCCAGCAGTTCGTACAGGGTGCATCAGCCCCAGCATTTT. Protein sequence: CASSSYRVHQPQHF.

The rearrangement links TRBV5-1 to TRBJ2-5, with D tentatively TRBD1 (5 bases). The CDR3 loop spans 15 amino acids. The V gene's germline CDR1 is SGHRS and CDR2 YFSETQ. V was shortened by 3 bases and J by 0 bases, with 12 bases between the two germline ends. This CDR3 reads CASSYQGNHQETQYF. CDR3 sequence (DNA): TGCGCCAGCAGCTACCAGGGTAATCACCAAGAGACCCAGTACTTC. Based on the CDR3 plus reference TRBV5-1 and TRBJ2-5, the full variable domain is KAGVTQTPRYLIKTRGQQVTLSCSPISGHRSVSWYQQTPGQGLQFLFEYFSETQRNKGNFPGRFSGRQFSNSRSEMNVSTLELGDSALYLCASSYQGNHQETQYFGPGTRLLVL.

The chain combines TRBV20-1 with TRBJ2-1; D not certain. This CDR3 has 11 residues. Germline CDR1 DFQATT, CDR2 SNEGSKA (reference sequence). The V end was cut by 5 bases, the J end by 12 bases, with 14 bases between. The DNA of the CDR3 is TGCAGTGCTCAAACTCAACCAGGGCAGTTCTTC. Protein sequence: CSAQTQPGQFF.

This clone was found a few times. The chain uses TRBV6-6 and TRBJ1-5, with TRBD1 matching over 10 bases. The germline V gene has CDR1 MNHNY and CDR2 SVGAGI (reference sequence). The ends lost 5 bases at V and 9 bases at J; junction bases unmatched: 7. The CDR3 has 14 residues. The CDR3: CASSDRTGGMPQHF. In DNA form, the CDR3 reads TGTGCCAGCAGTGACCGGACAGGGGGTATGCCCCAGCATTTT.

The chain carries TRBV9 and TRBJ2-7, with D possibly TRBD1 on 5 matching bases. This CDR3 comprises 15 residues. Germline V gene sequence: CDR1 SGDLS, CDR2 YYNGEE. Between the trimmed V and J ends, which lost 0 bases and 0 bases, there was a span of 10 bases. The CDR3 DNA follows: TGTGCCAGCAGCGTAGATGGGGCGAGCTCCTACGAGCAGTACTTC. Encoded protein: CASSVDGASSYEQYF.

This clone came up once. V gene TRBV9 combines with J gene TRBJ1-3; D not resolved. Trimming took off 0 bases at V and 2 bases at J, with 12 bases between the two ends. CDR1 and CDR2 (germline): SGDLS, YYNGEE. The CDR3 covers 16 residues. In DNA, the CDR3 is TGTGCCAGCAGCGTAGCCTCCCCCGGGGCTGGAAACACCATATATTTT. It specifies CASSVASPGAGNTIYF. Using reference TRBV9 and TRBJ1-3 for the parts outside the CDR3, the full variable domain is DSGVTQTPKHLITATGQRVTLRCSPRSGDLSVYWYQQSLDQGLQFLIQYYNGEERAKGNILERFSAQQFPDLHSELNLSSLELGDSALYFCASSVASPGAGNTIYFGEGSWLTVV.

The chain combines TRBV7-8 with TRBJ2-3; 10 bases map to TRBD2. Germline V lookup: CDR1 SGHVS, CDR2 FQNEAQ. V trimming: 2 bases; J trimming: 1 base; junction bases outside the gene matches: 0. This CDR3 has 15 amino acids. CDR3 sequence (DNA): TGTGCCAGCAGCTTACTAGCGGGAGGCACAGATACGCAGTATTTT. As protein: CASSLLAGGTDTQYF.

CDR3 sequence: CASSPTAGSGYGYTF. As DNA, the CDR3 is TGTGCCAGTAGTCCCACAGCAGGGTCCGGCTATGGCTACACCTTC. The chain uses TRBV19 and TRBJ1-2; D might be TRBD1 (5 bases). Germline V gene data show CDR1 as LNHDA and CDR2 as SQIVND (reference sequence). The CDR3 is 15 amino acids. V was clipped by 5 bases and J by 4 bases, with 17 bases between them.

The gene calls are TRBV11-2 and TRBJ2-1; TRBD2 agrees at 8 bases. The V and J ends lost 5 bases and 8 bases, in that order; junction bases with no gene match: 11. In germline, CDR1 is SGHAT, CDR2 FQNNGV. This CDR3 has 15 residues. CDR3 sequence (DNA): TGTGCCAGCAGCCCAACGGGGGGGGGCTATGATGAGCAGTTCTTC. It specifies CASSPTGGGYDEQFF.

In DNA, the CDR3 is TGTGCCAGTAGTATTCAGGGGACAGTCAATTCACCCCTCCACTTT. Protein: CASSIQGTVNSPLHF. The gene calls are TRBV19 and TRBJ1-6; 7 bases are a match to TRBD1. This CDR3 has 15 residues. V lost 3 bases and J lost 7; bases outside the gene matches: 6. Germline loops: CDR1 LNHDA, CDR2 SQIVND (reference sequence). Drawing the rest from reference TRBV19 and TRBJ1-6, the complete variable domain is DGGITQSPKYLFRKEGQNVTLSCEQNLNHDAMYWYRQDPGQGLRLIYYSQIVNDFQKGDIAEGYSVSREKKESFPLTVTSAQKNPTAFYLCASSIQGTVNSPLHFGNGTRLTVT.

The V gene is TRBV6-1, the J gene TRBJ2-7; 7 nucleotides agree with TRBD2. Germline-derived CDR1 and CDR2 are MNHNS and SASEGT. V lost 1 base and J lost 3; bases outside the gene matches: 6. The length of the CDR3 is 15 residues. The CDR3 sequence is CASSEVRDYSYEQYF. DNA of the CDR3: TGTGCCAGCAGTGAAGTGCGGGACTACAGCTACGAGCAGTACTTC.

This rearrangement joins TRBV6-4 to TRBJ2-3; D remains ambiguous. The length of the CDR3 is 14 residues. Germline CDR1 and CDR2: MRHNA and SNTAGT. Trimming took off 10 bases at V and 0 bases at J, with 14 bases between the two ends. CDR3 in amino acids: CATRYEESTDTQYF. CDR3 nucleotide sequence: TGTGCCACGAGGTACGAGGAAAGCACAGATACGCAGTATTTT.

The chain joins TRBV12-5 to TRBJ2-1; D call uncertain. Germline V gives CDR1 LGHNT, CDR2 FRNRAP. Trimming pared 5 bases from V and 13 bases from J, leaving 15 bases between. CDR3 length equals 12 residues. In nucleotides, the CDR3 is TGTGCTAGTGGTCCTTCCAGTATCCACCAGTTCTTC. It is translated as CASGPSSIHQFF.

CDR3 sequence: CASSVTEAIGELFF. DNA for the CDR3: TGTGCCAGCAGCGTAACCGAGGCTATAGGGGAGCTGTTTTTT. This chain joins TRBV9 and TRBJ2-2, with D unclear. The CDR3 is made up of 14 amino acids. The V end lost 1 base, the J end lost 8 bases, and 12 bases lay between the germline ends. Germline CDR1 and CDR2: SGDLS and YYNGEE.

J is TRBJ2-5 and V is TRBV6-5; 12 bases fit TRBD1. The germline V gene encodes CDR1 MNHEY and CDR2 SVGAGI. The CDR3 runs to 14 residues. The V segment lost 4 bases and the J segment 9 bases; nucleotides outside the gene matches: 6. CDR3 bases: TGTGCCAGCAGTTCCGGGACAGGGGGCCCCCCCCAGTACTTC. Translated, it gives CASSSGTGGPPQYF.

The chain joins TRBV11-2 to TRBJ2-1; D perhaps matches TRBD2 (5 bases). CDR1 and CDR2 from the germline V gene are SGHAT and FQNNGV. The CDR3 is made up of 19 amino acids. V lost 3 bases and J 9 bases, leaving 30 bases between the germline ends. Here the CDR3 reads CASSLRAPSSPYHTSEQFF. The CDR3 coding sequence is TGTGCCAGCAGCTTGAGGGCTCCGTCTAGCCCATACCACACAAGTGAGCAGTTCTTC.

Only one count was recorded for this clone. The rearrangement uses TRBV20-1 and TRBJ2-5, with D possibly matching TRBD1 (6 bases). The CDR3 sequence is 15 residues long. V was trimmed by 3 bases and J by 4 bases, leaving 18 bases between them. Germline V CDR1 and CDR2: DFQATT, SNEGSKA (reference sequence). CDR3: CSASISQGLRETQYF. The CDR3 DNA is TGCAGTGCTAGTATCAGCCAGGGGTTGCGAGAGACCCAGTACTTC.